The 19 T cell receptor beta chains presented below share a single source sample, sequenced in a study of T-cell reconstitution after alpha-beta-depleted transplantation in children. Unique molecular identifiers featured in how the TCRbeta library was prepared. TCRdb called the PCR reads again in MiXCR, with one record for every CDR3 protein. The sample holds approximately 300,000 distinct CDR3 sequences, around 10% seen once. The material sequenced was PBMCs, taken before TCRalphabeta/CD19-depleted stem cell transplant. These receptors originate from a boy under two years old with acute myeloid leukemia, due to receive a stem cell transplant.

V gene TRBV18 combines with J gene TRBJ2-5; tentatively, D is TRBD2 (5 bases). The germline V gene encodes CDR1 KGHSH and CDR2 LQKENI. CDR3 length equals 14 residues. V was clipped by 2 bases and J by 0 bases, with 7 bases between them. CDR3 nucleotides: TGTGCCAGCTCACCAACGGGGTACCAAGAGACCCAGTACTTC. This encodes CASSPTGYQETQYF.

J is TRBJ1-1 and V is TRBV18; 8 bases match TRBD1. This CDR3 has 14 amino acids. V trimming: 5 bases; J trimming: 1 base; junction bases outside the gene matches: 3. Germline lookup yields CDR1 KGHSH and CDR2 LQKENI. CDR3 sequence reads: CASSEGQANTEAFF. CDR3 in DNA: TGTGCCAGCTCAGAGGGACAGGCGAACACTGAAGCTTTCTTT.

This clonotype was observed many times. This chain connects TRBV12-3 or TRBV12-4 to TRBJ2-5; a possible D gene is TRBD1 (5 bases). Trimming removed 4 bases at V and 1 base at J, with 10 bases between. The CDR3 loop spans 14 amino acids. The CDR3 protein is CASSSTGVQETQYF. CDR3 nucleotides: TGTGCCAGCAGTTCCACAGGAGTCCAAGAGACCCAGTACTTC.

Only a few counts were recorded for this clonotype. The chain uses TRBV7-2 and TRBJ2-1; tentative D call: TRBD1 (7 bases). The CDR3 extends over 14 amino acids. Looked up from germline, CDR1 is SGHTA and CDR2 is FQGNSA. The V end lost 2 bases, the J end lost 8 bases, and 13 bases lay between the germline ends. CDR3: CASSLQPGGYEQFF. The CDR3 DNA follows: TGTGCCAGCAGCTTACAGCCAGGGGGGTATGAGCAGTTCTTC.

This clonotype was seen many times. The CDR3 region is CASSLNRGELFF. The DNA of the CDR3 is TGCGCCAGCAGCTTAAATAGAGGGGAGCTGTTTTTT. The chain combines TRBV5-1 with TRBJ2-2; no clear D gene. V lost 2 bases to trimming and J lost 8 bases, with 7 bases between them. The CDR3 has 12 amino acids. The germline V gene has CDR1 SGHRS and CDR2 YFSETQ.

The CDR3: CASSLDRVGGYTF. The CDR3 region has the DNA TGTGCCAGCAGCTTGGACAGGGTGGGTGGCTACACCTTC. This rearrangement joins TRBV5-4 to TRBJ1-2, with D maybe TRBD1 (6 bases). The CDR3 runs to 13 residues. Trimming took off 0 bases at V and 7 bases at J, with 10 bases between the two ends. CDR1 and CDR2 (germline): SGHNT, YYREEE (reference sequence).

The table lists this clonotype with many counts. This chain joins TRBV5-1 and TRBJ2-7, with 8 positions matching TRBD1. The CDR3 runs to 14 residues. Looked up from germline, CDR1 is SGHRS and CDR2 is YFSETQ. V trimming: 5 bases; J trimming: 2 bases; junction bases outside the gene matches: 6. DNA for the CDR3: TGCGCCAGCAGATGGGAACAGGGGGCCTACGAGCAGTACTTC. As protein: CASRWEQGAYEQYF. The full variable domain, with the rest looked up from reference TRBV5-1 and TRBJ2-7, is KAGVTQTPRYLIKTRGQQVTLSCSPISGHRSVSWYQQTPGQGLQFLFEYFSETQRNKGNFPGRFSGRQFSNSRSEMNVSTLELGDSALYLCASRWEQGAYEQYFGPGTRLTVT.

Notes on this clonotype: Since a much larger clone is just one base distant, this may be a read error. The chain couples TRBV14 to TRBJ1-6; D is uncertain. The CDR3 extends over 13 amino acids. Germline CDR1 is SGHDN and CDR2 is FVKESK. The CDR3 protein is CVSKMNLESPLHF. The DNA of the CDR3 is TGTGTCAGCAAGATGAACCTGGAGTCACCCCTCCACTTT.

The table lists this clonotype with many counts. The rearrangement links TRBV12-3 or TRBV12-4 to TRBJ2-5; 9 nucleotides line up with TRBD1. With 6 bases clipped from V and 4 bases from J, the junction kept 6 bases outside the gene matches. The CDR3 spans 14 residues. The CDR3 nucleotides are TGTGCCAGCAGACTCCGGGACAGGGCAGAGACCCAGTACTTC. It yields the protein CASRLRDRAETQYF.

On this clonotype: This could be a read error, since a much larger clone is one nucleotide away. CDR3 sequence: CAISLDLGLGNTEAFF. DNA of the CDR3: TGTGCCATCAGCTTAGACCTGGGACTGGGCAACACTGAAGCTTTCTTT. The chain has TRBV7-9 and TRBJ1-1, with D tentatively TRBD1 (5 bases). Germline values: CDR1 SEHNR, CDR2 FQNEAQ (reference sequence). This CDR3 is built from 16 residues.

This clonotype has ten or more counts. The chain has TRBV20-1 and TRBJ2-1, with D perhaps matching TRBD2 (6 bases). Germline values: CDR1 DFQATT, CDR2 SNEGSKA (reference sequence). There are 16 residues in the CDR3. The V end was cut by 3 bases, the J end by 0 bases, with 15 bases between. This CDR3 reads CSASSMEGSSYNEQFF. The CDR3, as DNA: TGCAGTGCTAGTTCCATGGAGGGAAGCTCCTACAATGAGCAGTTCTTC.

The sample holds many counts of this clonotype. The CDR3 is CASSFRVDEQFF. The CDR3 DNA follows: TGTGCCAGCAGCTTTAGGGTCGATGAGCAGTTCTTC. The chain links TRBV7-3 to TRBJ2-1; D is undetermined. Trimming removed 3 bases at V and 8 bases at J, with 8 bases between. CDR1 SGHTA and CDR2 FQGTGA come from the germline V gene. CDR3 length: 12 residues.

The CDR3 protein is CASSLSRTPLGQSATSYEQYF. Here the CDR3 DNA reads TGTGCCAGCAGTTTATCCCGTACCCCTCTCGGACAGTCAGCCACCTCCTACGAGCAGTACTTC. The chain recombines TRBV12-3 or TRBV12-4 with TRBJ2-7, with D perhaps matching TRBD1 (6 bases). Deletions cut 2 bases from V and 0 bases from J, with 29 bases between. The CDR3 loop spans 21 amino acids.

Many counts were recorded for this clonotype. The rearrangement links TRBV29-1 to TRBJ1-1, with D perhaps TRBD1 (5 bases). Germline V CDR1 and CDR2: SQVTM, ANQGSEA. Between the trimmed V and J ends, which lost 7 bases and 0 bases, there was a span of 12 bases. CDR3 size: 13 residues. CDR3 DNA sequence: TGCAGCGCCCAGGGAGTAGTGAACACTGAAGCTTTCTTT. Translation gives CSAQGVVNTEAFF.

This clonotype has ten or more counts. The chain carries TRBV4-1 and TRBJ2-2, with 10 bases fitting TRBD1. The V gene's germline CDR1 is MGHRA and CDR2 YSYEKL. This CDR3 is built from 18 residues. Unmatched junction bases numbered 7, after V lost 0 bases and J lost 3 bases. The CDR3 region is CASSQDKGQGSYTGELFF. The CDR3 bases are TGCGCCAGCAGCCAAGATAAGGGACAGGGGTCCTACACCGGGGAGCTGTTTTTT.

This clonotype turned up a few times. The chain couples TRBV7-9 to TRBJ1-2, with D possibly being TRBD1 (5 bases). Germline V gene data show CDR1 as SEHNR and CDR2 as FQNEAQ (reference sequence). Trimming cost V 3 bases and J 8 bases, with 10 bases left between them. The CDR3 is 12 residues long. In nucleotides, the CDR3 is TGTGCCAGCAGCTTGGGACCCCAAGGCTACACCTTC. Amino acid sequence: CASSLGPQGYTF.

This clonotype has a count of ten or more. The CDR3 nucleotides read TGTGCCAGCAGCCAAGACGCGGGTGGCTACACCTTC. Encoded protein: CASSQDAGGYTF. V gene TRBV3-1 combines with J gene TRBJ1-2; D call uncertain. There are 12 residues in the CDR3. The V gene lost 0 bases and the J gene lost 7 bases, with 6 bases spanning the gap. In germline, CDR1 is LGHDT, CDR2 YNNKEL (reference sequence).

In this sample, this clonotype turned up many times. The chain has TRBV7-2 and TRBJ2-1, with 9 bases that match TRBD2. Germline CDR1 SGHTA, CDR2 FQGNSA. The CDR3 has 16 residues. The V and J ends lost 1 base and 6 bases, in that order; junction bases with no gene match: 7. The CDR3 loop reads CASSLGGGGATNEQFF. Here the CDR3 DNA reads TGTGCCAGCAGCTTAGGGGGCGGGGGGGCTACCAATGAGCAGTTCTTC.

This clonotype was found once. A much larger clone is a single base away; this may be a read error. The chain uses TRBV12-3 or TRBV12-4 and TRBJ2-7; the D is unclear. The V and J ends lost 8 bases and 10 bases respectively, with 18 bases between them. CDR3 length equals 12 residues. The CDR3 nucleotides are TGTGCCAGCGGTCAAAAAGGGCGCGGACAGTACTTC. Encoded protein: CASGQKGRGQYF.